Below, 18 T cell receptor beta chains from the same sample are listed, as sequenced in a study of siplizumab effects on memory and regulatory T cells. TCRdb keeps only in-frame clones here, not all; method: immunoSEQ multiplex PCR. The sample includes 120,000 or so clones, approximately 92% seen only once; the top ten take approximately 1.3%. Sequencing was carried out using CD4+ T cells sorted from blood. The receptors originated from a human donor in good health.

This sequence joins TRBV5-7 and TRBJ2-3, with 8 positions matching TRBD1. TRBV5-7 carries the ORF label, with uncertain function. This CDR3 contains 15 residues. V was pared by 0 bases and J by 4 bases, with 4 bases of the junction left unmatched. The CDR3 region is CASSLDRGYADTQYF. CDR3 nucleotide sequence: TGTGCCAGCAGCTTGGACAGGGGGTACGCAGATACGCAGTATTTT.

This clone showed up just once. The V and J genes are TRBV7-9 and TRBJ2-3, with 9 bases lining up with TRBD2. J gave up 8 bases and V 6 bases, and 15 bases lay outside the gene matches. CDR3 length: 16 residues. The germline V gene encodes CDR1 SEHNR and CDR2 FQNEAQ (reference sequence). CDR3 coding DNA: TGTGCCAGCAGAGACCGACCGGGACTAGCAGTTAGTACGCAGTATTTT. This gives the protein CASRDRPGLAVSTQYF.

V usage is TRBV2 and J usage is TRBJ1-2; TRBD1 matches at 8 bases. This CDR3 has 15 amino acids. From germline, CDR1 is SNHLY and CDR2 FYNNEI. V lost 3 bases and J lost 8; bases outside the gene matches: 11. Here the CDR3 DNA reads TGTGCCAGCAGTGAGTCAGGGGGCGCGTTCGGAGGCTACACCTTC. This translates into CASSESGGAFGGYTF.

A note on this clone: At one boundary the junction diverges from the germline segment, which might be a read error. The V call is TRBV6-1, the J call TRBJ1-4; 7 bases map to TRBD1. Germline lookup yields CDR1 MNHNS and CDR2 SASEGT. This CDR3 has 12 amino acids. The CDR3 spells CASSLLTGESLF. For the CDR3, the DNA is TGTGCCAGCAGTTTATTAACAGGGGAGAGCCTCTTT.

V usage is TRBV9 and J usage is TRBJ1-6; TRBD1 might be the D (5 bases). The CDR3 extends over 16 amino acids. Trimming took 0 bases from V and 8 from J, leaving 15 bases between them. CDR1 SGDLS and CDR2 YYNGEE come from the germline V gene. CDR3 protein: CASSVDPGRRDSPLHF. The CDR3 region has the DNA TGTGCCAGCAGCGTAGACCCGGGGCGGAGGGATTCACCCCTCCACTTT.

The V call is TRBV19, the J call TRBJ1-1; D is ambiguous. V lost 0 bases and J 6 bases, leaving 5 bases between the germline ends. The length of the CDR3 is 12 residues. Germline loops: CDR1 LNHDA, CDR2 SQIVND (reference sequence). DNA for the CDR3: TGTGCCAGTAGTATAGATTGGTCTGAAGCTTTCTTT. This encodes CASSIDWSEAFF.

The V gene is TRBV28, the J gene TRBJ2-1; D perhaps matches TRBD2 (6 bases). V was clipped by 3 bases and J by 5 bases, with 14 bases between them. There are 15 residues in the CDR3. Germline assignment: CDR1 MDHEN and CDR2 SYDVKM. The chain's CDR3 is CASSFDTGLDNEQFF. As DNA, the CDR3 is TGTGCCAGCAGTTTTGACACGGGACTCGACAATGAGCAGTTCTTC.

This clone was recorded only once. This CDR3 reads CASSPASGRGTGELFF. Here the CDR3 DNA reads TGTGCCAGCAGCCCGGCCAGCGGGAGGGGGACCGGGGAGCTGTTTTTT. V is TRBV5-4 and J is TRBJ2-2, with 10 bases lining up with TRBD2. Germline V lookup: CDR1 SGHNT, CDR2 YYREEE (reference sequence). J lost 5 bases, V lost 4 bases, and 8 bases had no gene match. The CDR3 covers 16 residues.

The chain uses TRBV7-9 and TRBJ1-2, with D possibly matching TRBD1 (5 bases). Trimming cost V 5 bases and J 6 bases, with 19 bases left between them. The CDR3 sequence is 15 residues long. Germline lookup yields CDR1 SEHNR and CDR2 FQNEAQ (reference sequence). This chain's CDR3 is CASSPGKGRGHGYTF. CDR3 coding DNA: TGTGCCAGCAGCCCCGGGAAGGGGCGCGGTCATGGCTACACCTTC. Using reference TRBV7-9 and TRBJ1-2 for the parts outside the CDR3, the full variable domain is DTGVSQNPRHKITKRGQNVTFRCDPISEHNRLYWYRQTLGQGPEFLTYFQNEAQLEKSRLLSDRFSAERPKGSFSTLEIQRTEQGDSAMYLCASSPGKGRGHGYTFGSGTRLTVV.

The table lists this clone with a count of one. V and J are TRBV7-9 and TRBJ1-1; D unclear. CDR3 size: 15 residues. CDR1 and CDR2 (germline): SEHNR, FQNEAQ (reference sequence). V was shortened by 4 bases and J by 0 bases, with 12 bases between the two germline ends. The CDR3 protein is CASSSRGILNTEAFF. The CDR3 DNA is TGTGCCAGCAGCTCTCGGGGAATATTGAACACTGAAGCTTTCTTT.

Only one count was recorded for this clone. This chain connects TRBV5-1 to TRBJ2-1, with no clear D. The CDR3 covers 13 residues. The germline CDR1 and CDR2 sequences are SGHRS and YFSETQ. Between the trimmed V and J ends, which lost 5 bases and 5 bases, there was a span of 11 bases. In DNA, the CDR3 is TGCGCCAGCAGTGTAGGCACTAACAATGAGCAGTTCTTC. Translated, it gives CASSVGTNNEQFF.

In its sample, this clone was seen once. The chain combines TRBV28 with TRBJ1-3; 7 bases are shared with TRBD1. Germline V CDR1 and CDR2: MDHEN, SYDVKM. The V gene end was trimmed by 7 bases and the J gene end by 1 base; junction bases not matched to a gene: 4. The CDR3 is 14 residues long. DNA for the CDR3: TGTGCCAGCACCCAGGGGGGTTCTGGAAACACCATATATTTT. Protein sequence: CASTQGGSGNTIYF.

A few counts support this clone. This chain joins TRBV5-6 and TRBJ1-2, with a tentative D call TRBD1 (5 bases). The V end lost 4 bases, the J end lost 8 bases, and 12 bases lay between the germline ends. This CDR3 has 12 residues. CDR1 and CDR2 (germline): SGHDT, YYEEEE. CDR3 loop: CASSPGGGGYTF. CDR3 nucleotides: TGTGCCAGCAGCCCCGGGGGTGGCGGCTACACCTTC.

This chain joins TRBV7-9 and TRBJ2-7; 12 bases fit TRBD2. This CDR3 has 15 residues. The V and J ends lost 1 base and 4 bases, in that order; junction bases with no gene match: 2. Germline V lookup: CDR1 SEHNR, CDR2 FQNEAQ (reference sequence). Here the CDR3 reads CASSLGTSGMYEQYF. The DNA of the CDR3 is TGTGCCAGCAGCTTAGGGACTAGCGGGATGTACGAGCAGTACTTC.

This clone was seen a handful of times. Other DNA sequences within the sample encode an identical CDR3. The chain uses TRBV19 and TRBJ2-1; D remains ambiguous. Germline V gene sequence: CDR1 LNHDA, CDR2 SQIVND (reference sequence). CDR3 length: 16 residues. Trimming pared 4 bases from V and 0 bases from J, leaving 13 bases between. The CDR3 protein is CASSSTRLSSYNEQFF. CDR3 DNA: TGTGCCAGTAGTAGTACTCGCCTGAGCTCCTACAATGAGCAGTTCTTC.

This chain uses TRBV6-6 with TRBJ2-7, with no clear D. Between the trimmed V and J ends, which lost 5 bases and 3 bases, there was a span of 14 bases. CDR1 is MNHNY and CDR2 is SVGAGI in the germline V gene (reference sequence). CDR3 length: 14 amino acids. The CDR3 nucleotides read TGTGCCAGCAGTCCCAGTCGGTTCCTCTACGAGCAGTACTTC. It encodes CASSPSRFLYEQYF.

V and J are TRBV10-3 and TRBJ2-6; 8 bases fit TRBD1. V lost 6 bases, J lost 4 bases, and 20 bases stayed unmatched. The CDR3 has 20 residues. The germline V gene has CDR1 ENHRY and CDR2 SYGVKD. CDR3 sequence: CAIRNSNLGQGKSGANVLTF. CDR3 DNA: TGTGCCATCAGGAATTCAAACCTTGGACAGGGAAAATCGGGGGCCAACGTCCTGACTTTC.

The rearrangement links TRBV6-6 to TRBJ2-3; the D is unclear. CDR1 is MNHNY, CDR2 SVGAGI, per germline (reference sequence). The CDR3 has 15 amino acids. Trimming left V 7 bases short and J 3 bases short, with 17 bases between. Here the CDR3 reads CASKLTGANTDTQYF. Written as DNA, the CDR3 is TGTGCCAGCAAACTTACGGGCGCTAATACAGATACGCAGTATTTT.